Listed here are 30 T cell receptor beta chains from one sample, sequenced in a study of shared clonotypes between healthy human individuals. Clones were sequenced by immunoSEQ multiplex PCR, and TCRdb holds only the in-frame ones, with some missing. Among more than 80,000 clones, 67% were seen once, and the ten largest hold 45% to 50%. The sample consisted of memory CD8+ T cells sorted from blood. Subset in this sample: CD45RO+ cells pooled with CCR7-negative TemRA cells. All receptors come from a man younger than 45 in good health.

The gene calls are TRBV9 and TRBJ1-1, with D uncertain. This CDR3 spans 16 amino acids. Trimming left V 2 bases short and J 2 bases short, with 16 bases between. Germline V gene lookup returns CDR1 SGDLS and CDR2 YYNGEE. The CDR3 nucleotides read TGTGCCAGCAGCGTGCGTTCGGGCCTGACCAACACTGAAGCTTTCTTT. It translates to CASSVRSGLTNTEAFF. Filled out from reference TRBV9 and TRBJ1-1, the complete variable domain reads DSGVTQTPKHLITATGQRVTLRCSPRSGDLSVYWYQQSLDQGLQFLIQYYNGEERAKGNILERFSAQQFPDLHSELNLSSLELGDSALYFCASSVRSGLTNTEAFFGQGTRLTVV.

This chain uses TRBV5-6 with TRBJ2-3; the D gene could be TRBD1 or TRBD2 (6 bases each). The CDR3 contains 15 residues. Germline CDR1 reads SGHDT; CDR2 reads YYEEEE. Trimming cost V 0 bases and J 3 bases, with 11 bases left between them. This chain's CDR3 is CASSLGGAGTDTQYF. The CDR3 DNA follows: TGTGCCAGCAGCTTGGGGGGGGCTGGAACAGATACGCAGTATTTT.

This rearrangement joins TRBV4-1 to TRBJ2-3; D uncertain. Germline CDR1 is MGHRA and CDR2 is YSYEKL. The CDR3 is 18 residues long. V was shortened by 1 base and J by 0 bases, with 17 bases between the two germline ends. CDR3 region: CASSQVMSTSLSTDTQYF. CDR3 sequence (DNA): TGCGCCAGCAGCCAAGTCATGTCTACCAGTCTTAGCACAGATACGCAGTATTTT.

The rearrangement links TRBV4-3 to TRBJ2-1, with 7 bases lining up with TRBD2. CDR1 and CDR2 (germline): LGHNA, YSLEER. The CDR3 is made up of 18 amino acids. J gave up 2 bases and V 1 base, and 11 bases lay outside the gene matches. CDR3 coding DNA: TGCGCCAGCAGCCAAGGAGGAGCGGGGATTCGGGCCTACAATGAGCAGTTCTTC. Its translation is CASSQGGAGIRAYNEQFF.

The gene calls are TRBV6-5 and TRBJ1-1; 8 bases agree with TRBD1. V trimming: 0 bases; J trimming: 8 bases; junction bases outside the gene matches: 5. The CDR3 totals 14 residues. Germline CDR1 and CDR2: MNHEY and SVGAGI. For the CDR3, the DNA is TGTGCCAGCAGTTACTCAAAGACAGGGGTCGAAGCTTTCTTT. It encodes CASSYSKTGVEAFF.

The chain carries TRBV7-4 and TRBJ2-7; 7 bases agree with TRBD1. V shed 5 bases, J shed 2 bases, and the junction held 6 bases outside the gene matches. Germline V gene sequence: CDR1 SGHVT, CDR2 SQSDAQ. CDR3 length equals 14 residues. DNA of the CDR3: TGTGCCAGCAGCAGACCGGGACAGCCCTACGAGCAGTACTTC. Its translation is CASSRPGQPYEQYF.

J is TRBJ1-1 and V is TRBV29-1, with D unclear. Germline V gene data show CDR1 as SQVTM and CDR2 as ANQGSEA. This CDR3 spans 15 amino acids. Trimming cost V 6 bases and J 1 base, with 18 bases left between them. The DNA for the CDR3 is TGCAGCGTCGTATCCACCTTCGGGGAGAACACTGAAGCTTTCTTT. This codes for CSVVSTFGENTEAFF.

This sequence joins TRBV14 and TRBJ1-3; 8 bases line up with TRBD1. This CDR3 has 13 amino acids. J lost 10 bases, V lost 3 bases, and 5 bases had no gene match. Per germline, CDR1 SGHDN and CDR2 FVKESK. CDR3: CASSQPRGRTIYF. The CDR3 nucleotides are TGTGCCAGCAGCCAGCCCAGGGGGCGGACCATATATTTT.

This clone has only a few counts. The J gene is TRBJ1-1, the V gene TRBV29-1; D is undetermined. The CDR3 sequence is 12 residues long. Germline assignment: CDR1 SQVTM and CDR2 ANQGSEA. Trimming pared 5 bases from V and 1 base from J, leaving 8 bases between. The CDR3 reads CSVCPGNTEAFF. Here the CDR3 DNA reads TGCAGCGTTTGTCCAGGGAACACTGAAGCTTTCTTT. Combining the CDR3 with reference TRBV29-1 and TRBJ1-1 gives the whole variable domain SAVISQKPSRDICQRGTSLTIQCQVDSQVTMMFWYRQQPGQSLTLIATANQGSEATYESGFVIDKFPISRPNLTFSTLTVSNMSPEDSSIYLCSVCPGNTEAFFGQGTRLTVV.

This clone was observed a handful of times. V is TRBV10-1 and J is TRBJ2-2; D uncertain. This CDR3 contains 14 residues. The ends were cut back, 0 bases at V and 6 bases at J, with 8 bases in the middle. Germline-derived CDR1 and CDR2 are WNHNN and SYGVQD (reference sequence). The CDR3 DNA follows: TGCGCCAGCAGTGAGTCGGTAGTTCCCGGGGAGCTGTTTTTT. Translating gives CASSESVVPGELFF.

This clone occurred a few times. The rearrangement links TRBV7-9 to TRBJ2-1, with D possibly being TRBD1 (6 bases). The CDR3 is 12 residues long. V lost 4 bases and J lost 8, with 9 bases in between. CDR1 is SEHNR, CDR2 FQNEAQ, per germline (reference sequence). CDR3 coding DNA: TGTGCCAGCAGCTCCAGGGGATATGAGCAGTTCTTC. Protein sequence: CASSSRGYEQFF. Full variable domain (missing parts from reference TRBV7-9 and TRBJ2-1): DTGVSQNPRHKITKRGQNVTFRCDPISEHNRLYWYRQTLGQGPEFLTYFQNEAQLEKSRLLSDRFSAERPKGSFSTLEIQRTEQGDSAMYLCASSSRGYEQFFGPGTRLTVL.

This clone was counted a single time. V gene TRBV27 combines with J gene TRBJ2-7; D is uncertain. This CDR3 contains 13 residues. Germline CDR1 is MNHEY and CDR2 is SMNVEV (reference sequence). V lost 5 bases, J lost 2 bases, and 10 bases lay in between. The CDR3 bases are TGTGCCAGCAGTCTCGCGCTTCCCTACGAGCAGTACTTC. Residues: CASSLALPYEQYF.

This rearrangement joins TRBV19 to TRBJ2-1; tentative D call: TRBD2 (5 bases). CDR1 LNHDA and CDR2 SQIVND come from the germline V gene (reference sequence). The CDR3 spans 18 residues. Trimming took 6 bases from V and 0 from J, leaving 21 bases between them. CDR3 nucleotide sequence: TGTGCCAGTAGCCCCGGCTCCGGAGGAACCTCCTCCTACAATGAGCAGTTCTTC. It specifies CASSPGSGGTSSYNEQFF. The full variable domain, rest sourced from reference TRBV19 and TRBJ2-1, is DGGITQSPKYLFRKEGQNVTLSCEQNLNHDAMYWYRQDPGQGLRLIYYSQIVNDFQKGDIAEGYSVSREKKESFPLTVTSAQKNPTAFYLCASSPGSGGTSSYNEQFFGPGTRLTVL.

CDR3 region: CASSLTPTGPQGGYTF. CDR3 DNA sequence: TGCGCCAGCAGCTTAACCCCGACAGGGCCCCAGGGTGGCTACACCTTC. The chain joins TRBV5-1 to TRBJ1-2; the match to TRBD1 covers 7 bases. The germline CDR1 and CDR2 sequences are SGHRS and YFSETQ. J gave up 7 bases and V 2 bases, and 14 bases lay outside the gene matches. The CDR3 is made up of 16 amino acids.

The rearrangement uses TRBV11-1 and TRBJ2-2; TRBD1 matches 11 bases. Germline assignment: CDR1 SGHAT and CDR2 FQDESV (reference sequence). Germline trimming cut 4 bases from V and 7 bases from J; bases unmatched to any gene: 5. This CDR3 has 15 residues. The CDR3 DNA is TGTGCCAGCAGCTCAGGACAGGGGGCGATCGGGGAGCTGTTTTTT. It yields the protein CASSSGQGAIGELFF.

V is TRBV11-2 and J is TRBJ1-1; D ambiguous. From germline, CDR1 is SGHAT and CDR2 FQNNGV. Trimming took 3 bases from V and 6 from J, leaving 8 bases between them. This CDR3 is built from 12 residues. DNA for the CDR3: TGTGCCAGCAGCTTGAGGTTGCCTGAAGCTTTCTTT. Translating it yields CASSLRLPEAFF.

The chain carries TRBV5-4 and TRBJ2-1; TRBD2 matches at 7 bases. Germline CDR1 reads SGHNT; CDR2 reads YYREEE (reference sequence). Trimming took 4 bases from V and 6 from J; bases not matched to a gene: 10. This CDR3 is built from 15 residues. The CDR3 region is CASSRTGTTVNEQFF. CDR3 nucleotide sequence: TGTGCCAGCAGCCGAACCGGGACTACGGTCAATGAGCAGTTCTTC.

The CDR3 nucleotides read TGTGCCAGCAGTGGAGGGATGAGCACAGATACGCAGTATTTT. Amino acids: CASSGGMSTDTQYF. V usage is TRBV6-1 and J usage is TRBJ2-3, with a tentative D call TRBD2 (5 bases). The CDR3 length is 14 residues. The germline CDR1 and CDR2 sequences are MNHNS and SASEGT. Trimming shortened V by 4 bases and J by 0 bases, and 8 bases separated the two germline ends.

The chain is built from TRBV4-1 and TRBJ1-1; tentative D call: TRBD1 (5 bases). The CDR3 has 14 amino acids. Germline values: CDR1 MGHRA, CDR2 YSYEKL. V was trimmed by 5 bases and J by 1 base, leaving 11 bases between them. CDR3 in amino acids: CASSTLTENTEAFF. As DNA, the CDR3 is TGCGCCAGCAGCACCTTGACAGAGAACACTGAAGCTTTCTTT.

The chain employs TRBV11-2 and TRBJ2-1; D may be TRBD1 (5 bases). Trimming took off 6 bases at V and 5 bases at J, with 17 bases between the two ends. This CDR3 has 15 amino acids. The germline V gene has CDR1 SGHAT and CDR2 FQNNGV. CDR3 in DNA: TGTGCCAGCAGTTCAGGGCGCCTCCCCAACAATGAGCAGTTCTTC. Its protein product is CASSSGRLPNNEQFF.

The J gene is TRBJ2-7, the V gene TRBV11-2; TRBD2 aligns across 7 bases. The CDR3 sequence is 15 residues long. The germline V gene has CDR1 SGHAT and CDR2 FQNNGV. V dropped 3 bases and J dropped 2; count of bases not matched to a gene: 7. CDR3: CASSLRGTRTYEQYF. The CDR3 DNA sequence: TGTGCCAGCAGCTTGCGGGGGACTCGCACCTACGAGCAGTACTTC.

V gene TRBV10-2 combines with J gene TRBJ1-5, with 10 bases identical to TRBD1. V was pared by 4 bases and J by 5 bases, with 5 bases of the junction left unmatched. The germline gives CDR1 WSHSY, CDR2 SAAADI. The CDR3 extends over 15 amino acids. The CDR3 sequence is CASSGTGGRYQPQHF. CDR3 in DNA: TGCGCCAGCAGTGGGACAGGGGGACGGTATCAGCCCCAGCATTTT.

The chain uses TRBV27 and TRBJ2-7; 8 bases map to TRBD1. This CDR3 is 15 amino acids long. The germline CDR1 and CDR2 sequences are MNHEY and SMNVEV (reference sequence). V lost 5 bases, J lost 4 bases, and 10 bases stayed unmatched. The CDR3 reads CASSTAGTGIYEQYF. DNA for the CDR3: TGTGCCAGCAGTACCGCCGGGACAGGAATTTACGAGCAGTACTTC.

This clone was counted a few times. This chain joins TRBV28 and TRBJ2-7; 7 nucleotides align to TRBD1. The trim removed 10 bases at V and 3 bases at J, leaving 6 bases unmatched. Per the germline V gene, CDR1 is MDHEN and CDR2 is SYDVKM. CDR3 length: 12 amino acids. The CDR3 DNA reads TGTGCCACGGAGACAGGGAACTACGAGCAGTACTTC. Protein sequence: CATETGNYEQYF.

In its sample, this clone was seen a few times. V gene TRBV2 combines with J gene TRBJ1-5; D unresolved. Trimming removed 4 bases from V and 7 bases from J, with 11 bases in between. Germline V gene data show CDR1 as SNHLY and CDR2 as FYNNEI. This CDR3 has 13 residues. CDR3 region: CASSGEEVQPQHF. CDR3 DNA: TGTGCCAGCAGTGGGGAAGAAGTCCAGCCCCAGCATTTT.

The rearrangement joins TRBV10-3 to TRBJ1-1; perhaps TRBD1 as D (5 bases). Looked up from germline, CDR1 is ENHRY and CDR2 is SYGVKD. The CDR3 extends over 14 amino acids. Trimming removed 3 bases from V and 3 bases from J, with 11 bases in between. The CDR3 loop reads CAISDGPGDTEAFF. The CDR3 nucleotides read TGTGCCATCAGTGACGGGCCGGGGGACACTGAAGCTTTCTTT.

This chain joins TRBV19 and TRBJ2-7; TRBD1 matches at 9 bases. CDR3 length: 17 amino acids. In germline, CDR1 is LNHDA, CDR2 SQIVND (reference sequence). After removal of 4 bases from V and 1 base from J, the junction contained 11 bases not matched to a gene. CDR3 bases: TGTGCCAGTAGTACAGTGGGACAGGGTTCGACTTCCTACGAGCAGTACTTC. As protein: CASSTVGQGSTSYEQYF.

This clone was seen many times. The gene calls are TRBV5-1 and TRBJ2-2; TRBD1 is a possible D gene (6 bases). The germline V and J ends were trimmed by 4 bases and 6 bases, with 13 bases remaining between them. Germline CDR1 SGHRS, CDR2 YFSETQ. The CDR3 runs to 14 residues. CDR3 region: CASSRDTEAGELFF. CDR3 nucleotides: TGCGCCAGCAGCCGGGACACCGAGGCCGGGGAGCTGTTTTTT. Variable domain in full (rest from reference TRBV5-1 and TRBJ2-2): KAGVTQTPRYLIKTRGQQVTLSCSPISGHRSVSWYQQTPGQGLQFLFEYFSETQRNKGNFPGRFSGRQFSNSRSEMNVSTLELGDSALYLCASSRDTEAGELFFGEGSRLTVL.

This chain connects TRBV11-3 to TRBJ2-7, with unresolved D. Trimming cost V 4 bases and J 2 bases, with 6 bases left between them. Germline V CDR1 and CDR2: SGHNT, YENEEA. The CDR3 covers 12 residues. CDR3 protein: CASSSTTYEQYF. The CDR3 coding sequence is TGTGCCAGCAGCTCGACGACCTACGAGCAGTACTTC.

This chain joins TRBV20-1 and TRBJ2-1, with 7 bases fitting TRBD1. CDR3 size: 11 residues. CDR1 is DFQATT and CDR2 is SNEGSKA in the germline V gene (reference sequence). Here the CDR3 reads CIYRGFDEQFF. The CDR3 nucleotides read TGCATCTACAGGGGTTTCGATGAGCAGTTCTTC.